The 6 T cell receptor beta chains below all came from one sample that was sequenced in a study of CDR3 diversity in severe acne. TCRdb recomputed calls from the PCR reads with MiXCR, one row per CDR3 protein. The table records approximately 90,000 distinct CDR3 sequences, around half of them present only once. The material sequenced was blood. The receptors were sampled from a male donor in good health, serving as a control.

This clonotype was seen at least ten times. This sequence joins TRBV30 and TRBJ2-2, with D uncertain. The V end lost 0 bases, the J end lost 1 base, and 12 bases lay between the germline ends. CDR1 GTSNPN and CDR2 SVGIG come from the germline V gene (reference sequence). The CDR3 runs to 16 residues. The CDR3 nucleotides are TGTGCCTGGAGTGTAATCGCGGATTTGAACACCGGGGAGCTGTTTTTT. It translates to CAWSVIADLNTGELFF.

This clonotype has just one count. Given a much more abundant clone one base away, this may be a read error. The chain recombines TRBV29-1 with TRBJ2-5, with D perhaps matching TRBD2 (6 bases). V was cut by 7 bases and J by 7 bases, with 16 bases left in between. The CDR3 consists of 12 residues. The germline V gene has CDR1 SQVTM and CDR2 ANQGSEA. The CDR3 DNA follows: TGCAGCGGAATGCAGGGAGGAGGGACCCAGTACTTC. Encoded protein: CSGMQGGGTQYF.

This clonotype was seen a few times. The chain links TRBV7-9 to TRBJ2-5; no clear D gene. The length of the CDR3 is 13 residues. Between the trimmed V and J ends, which lost 1 base and 5 bases, there was a span of 8 bases. CDR1 SEHNR and CDR2 FQNEAQ come from the germline V gene (reference sequence). CDR3 residues: CASSLGAAETQYF. The CDR3 DNA sequence: TGTGCCAGCAGCTTAGGTGCTGCCGAGACCCAGTACTTC.

The rearrangement links TRBV19 to TRBJ2-7, with D hard to call. The CDR3 extends over 13 amino acids. The germline V gene encodes CDR1 LNHDA and CDR2 SQIVND (reference sequence). Trimming removed 5 bases at V and 5 bases at J, with 13 bases between. CDR3 sequence reads: CASSLQLSNEQYF. CDR3 nucleotide sequence: TGTGCCAGTAGTCTTCAGCTGTCCAACGAGCAGTACTTC.

This clonotype was seen many times. The chain couples TRBV25-1 to TRBJ1-1, with D possibly TRBD1 on 6 matching bases. Germline V lookup: CDR1 MGHDK, CDR2 SYGVNS. Trimming stripped 4 bases from V and 6 bases from J, with 15 bases between. The CDR3 has 14 amino acids. For the CDR3, the DNA is TGTGCCAGCAGTGGATCCGATGGGGGCGCTGAAGCTTTCTTT. As protein: CASSGSDGGAEAFF. Full variable domain (outside the CDR3, taken from reference TRBV25-1 and TRBJ1-1): EADIYQTPRYLVIGTGKKITLECSQTMGHDKMYWYQQDPGMELHLIHYSYGVNSTEKGDLSSESTVSRIRTEHFPLTLESARPSHTSQYLCASSGSDGGAEAFFGQGTRLTVV.

The chain couples TRBV5-4 to TRBJ1-4; D not resolved. The CDR3 spans 14 residues. Germline V CDR1 and CDR2: SGHNT, YYREEE (reference sequence). Deletions cut 4 bases from V and 3 bases from J, with 10 bases between. CDR3 DNA sequence: TGTGCCAGCAGCCGGGGATCTCCTAATGAAAAACTGTTTTTT. Protein product: CASSRGSPNEKLFF.